This T cell receptor beta chain is drawn from a study of cytomegalovirus exposure and HLA in healthy donors. Broader study findings: Among TCR sequences, most were rare, though some public TCRs appeared in many donors.

With regard to this clone: The antigen remains unidentified.

V trimming: 4 bases; J trimming: 8 bases; junction bases outside the gene matches: 12. Germline V gene data show CDR1 as MNHEY and CDR2 as SMNVEV (reference sequence). The length of the CDR3 is 17 residues. The protocol was immunoSEQ multiplex PCR, while the TCRdb copy is restricted to in-frame clones and leaves out a portion. The repertoire holds some 130,000 clones, with about 88% as singletons. The sample consisted of PBMCs. The chain recombines TRBV27 with TRBJ2-1; TRBD2 matches at 12 bases. The TCR originated in a young man in good health and CMV-seronegative. For the CDR3, the DNA is TGTGCCAGCAGTTCTCCCCTGACTAGCGGGAGCCGGTATGAGCAGTTCTTC. It translates to CASSSPLTSGSRYEQFF.